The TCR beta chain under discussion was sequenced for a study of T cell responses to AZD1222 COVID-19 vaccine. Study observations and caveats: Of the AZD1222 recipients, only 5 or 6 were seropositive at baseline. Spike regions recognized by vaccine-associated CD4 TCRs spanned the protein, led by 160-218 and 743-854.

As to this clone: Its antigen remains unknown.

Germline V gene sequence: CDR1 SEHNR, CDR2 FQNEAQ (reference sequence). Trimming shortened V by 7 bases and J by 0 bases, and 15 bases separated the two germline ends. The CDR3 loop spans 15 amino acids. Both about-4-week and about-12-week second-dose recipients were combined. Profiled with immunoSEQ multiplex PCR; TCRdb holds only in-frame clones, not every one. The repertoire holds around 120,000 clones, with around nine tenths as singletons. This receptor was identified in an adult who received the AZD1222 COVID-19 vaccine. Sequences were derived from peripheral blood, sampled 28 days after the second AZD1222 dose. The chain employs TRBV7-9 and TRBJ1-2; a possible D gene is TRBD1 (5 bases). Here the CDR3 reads CASNLGESSNYGYTF. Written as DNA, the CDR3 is TGTGCCAGCAACCTAGGGGAAAGTTCTAACTATGGCTACACCTTC.